Presented here are 14 T cell receptor beta chains from one specimen sequenced in a study of beta chain features in type 1 diabetes. Study-level results: Among all four CD4+ subsets, Type 1 diabetes patients had TCRB CDR3s that were moderately but significantly shorter.

The investigators reverse transcribed all of the isolated RNA, so they sequenced expressed TCRB transcripts. Sequencing was performed with immunoSEQ multiplex PCR; in TCRdb, only in-frame clones are kept and a portion is missing. The table records approximately 170,000 clones, about 7.9% of them present only once. Their target antigens are unknown. The source material was central memory CD4+ T cells from blood. These receptor sequences come from a man between 18 and 35 years old with type 1 diabetes.

This clone was counted only a few times. The junction does not match germline at one end; this may be a read error. The chain has TRBV11-2 and TRBJ2-1; tentatively, D is TRBD1 (6 bases). Germline CDR1 is SGHAT and CDR2 is FQNNGV. This CDR3 region has 15 residues. The CDR3 is CASSLEVEVGGLGVF. The CDR3 bases are TGTGCCAGCAGCTTAGAGGTGGAGGTAGGGGGTCTAGGGGTCTTC.

This clone was observed a few times. The J gene is TRBJ1-5, the V gene TRBV6-5, with D possibly TRBD1 on 6 matching bases. CDR3 length equals 15 residues. V lost 10 bases to trimming and J lost 0 bases, with 16 bases between them. Germline V gives CDR1 MNHEY, CDR2 SVGAGI. The CDR3 is CAKRGGAGSNQPQHF. The CDR3 DNA follows: TGTGCCAAACGGGGGGGCGCGGGTAGCAATCAGCCCCAGCATTTT.

This clone was counted between two and nine times. The V gene is TRBV11-1, the J gene TRBJ2-7; weak D call: TRBD1 (6 bases). Trimming shortened V by 0 bases and J by 7 bases, and 10 bases separated the two germline ends. The CDR3 is made up of 13 amino acids. Germline CDR1 SGHAT, CDR2 FQDESV (reference sequence). The CDR3 loop is CASSLATGGEQYF. The CDR3 DNA sequence: TGTGCCAGCAGCTTAGCGACAGGCGGAGAGCAGTACTTC.

This chain uses TRBV19 with TRBJ2-6; TRBD1 agrees at 7 bases. CDR1 and CDR2 from the germline V gene are LNHDA and SQIVND (reference sequence). The CDR3 is made up of 17 amino acids. J lost 0 bases, V lost 3 bases, and 5 bases had no gene match. CDR3 sequence: CASSMLWDSSGANVLTF. In DNA form, the CDR3 reads TGTGCCAGTAGTATGTTATGGGACAGCTCTGGGGCCAACGTCCTGACTTTC.

This clone was observed a handful of times. The gene calls are TRBV19 and TRBJ2-3; tentatively, D is TRBD2 (6 bases). Trimming left V 8 bases short and J 2 bases short, with 11 bases between. Germline CDR1 reads LNHDA; CDR2 reads SQIVND (reference sequence). The CDR3 length is 13 residues. The CDR3 loop reads CASEDYLTDTQYF. CDR3 bases: TGTGCCAGTGAGGACTACCTCACAGATACGCAGTATTTT.

V gene TRBV7-9 combines with J gene TRBJ1-5; maybe TRBD1 (6 bases). CDR3 length: 14 amino acids. V was clipped by 5 bases and J by 1 base, with 9 bases between them. Germline CDR1 and CDR2: SEHNR and FQNEAQ (reference sequence). The CDR3 DNA reads TGTGCCAGCAGCGTAGGACAGAGCAATCAGCCCCAGCATTTT. Amino acids: CASSVGQSNQPQHF.

The gene calls are TRBV11-2 and TRBJ2-1; D is undetermined. V was trimmed by 2 bases and J by 4 bases, leaving 6 bases between them. The CDR3 is 13 residues long. Germline V gene data show CDR1 as SGHAT and CDR2 as FQNNGV. CDR3 nucleotides: TGTGCCAGCAGCTTATCCGAGTACAATGAGCAGTTCTTC. It yields the protein CASSLSEYNEQFF. Filled out from reference TRBV11-2 and TRBJ2-1, the complete variable domain reads EAGVAQSPRYKIIEKRQSVAFWCNPISGHATLYWYQQILGQGPKLLIQFQNNGVVDDSQLPKDRFSAERLKGVDSTLKIQPAKLEDSAVYLCASSLSEYNEQFFGPGTRLTVL.

The chain has TRBV7-2 and TRBJ2-7, with D possibly TRBD1 on 6 matching bases. Per the germline V gene, CDR1 is SGHTA and CDR2 is FQGNSA. This CDR3 is 14 amino acids long. The germline V and J ends were trimmed by 6 bases and 3 bases, with 15 bases remaining between them. The CDR3 sequence is CASSQNRDLYEQYF. CDR3 nucleotide sequence: TGTGCCAGCAGTCAAAACAGGGATCTCTACGAGCAGTACTTC.

The chain is built from TRBV30 and TRBJ2-1, with D maybe TRBD2 (6 bases). Germline CDR1 GTSNPN, CDR2 SVGIG (reference sequence). The CDR3 runs 12 residues. The V end lost 1 base, the J end lost 13 bases, and 14 bases lay between the germline ends. The CDR3 coding sequence is TGTGCCTGGAGTGAATCCGGGGACTTACAGTTCTTC. This encodes CAWSESGDLQFF.

The rearrangement joins TRBV7-2 to TRBJ2-7, with 8 bases identical to TRBD1. V was clipped by 4 bases and J by 0 bases; unmatched bases: 2. The CDR3 runs 14 residues. Germline V gene sequence: CDR1 SGHTA, CDR2 FQGNSA. CDR3 in DNA: TGTGCCAGCAGCTACGGACAGGGCTCCTACGAGCAGTACTTC. Translation: CASSYGQGSYEQYF.

The chain has TRBV5-1 and TRBJ2-1; 13 nucleotides line up with TRBD2. This CDR3 spans 17 amino acids. The V and J ends lost 0 bases and 4 bases, in that order; junction bases with no gene match: 4. The germline CDR1 and CDR2 sequences are SGHRS and YFSETQ. The DNA for the CDR3 is TGCGCCAGCAGCTTGGAGTGGACTAGCGGGGGATACAATGAGCAGTTCTTC. Translation gives CASSLEWTSGGYNEQFF.

This sequence joins TRBV19 and TRBJ2-3; 12 bases map to TRBD2. From germline, CDR1 is LNHDA and CDR2 SQIVND (reference sequence). The CDR3 covers 19 residues. Trimming took 5 bases from V and 1 from J; bases not matched to a gene: 13. The DNA for the CDR3 is TGTGCCAGTAGTCCTCAACGACTAGCGGGAGACAGTCGCACAGATACGCAGTATTTT. This translates into CASSPQRLAGDSRTDTQYF.

Only a few counts were recorded for this clone. The V gene is TRBV4-3, the J gene TRBJ2-3; 10 bases fit TRBD2. CDR1 and CDR2 (germline): LGHNA, YSLEER. V was pared by 4 bases and J by 4 bases, with 8 bases of the junction left unmatched. The CDR3 runs 16 residues. This chain's CDR3 is CASSLQRGGLSDTQYF. The CDR3 nucleotides read TGCGCCAGCAGCCTTCAGCGGGGGGGCCTGTCAGATACGCAGTATTTT.

J is TRBJ2-3 and V is TRBV9; TRBD2 agrees at 11 bases. V trimming: 3 bases; J trimming: 6 bases; junction bases outside the gene matches: 3. The CDR3 contains 14 residues. Per the germline V gene, CDR1 is SGDLS and CDR2 is YYNGEE. The CDR3: CASSDPSGGDTQYF. Here the CDR3 DNA reads TGTGCCAGCAGCGACCCTAGCGGGGGGGATACGCAGTATTTT.